One and the same sample provided the 32 T cell receptor beta chains below, sequenced in a study of T-cell reconstitution after alpha-beta-depleted transplantation in children. Preparation of the TCRbeta library involved a method that used unique molecular identifiers. TCRdb reprocessed the PCR reads with MiXCR, giving one entry per CDR3 protein. This table has around 450,000 distinct CDR3 sequences, about a sixth appearing once. Sequenced material: PBMCs, mostly from graft donor cells, taken 360 days after TCRalphabeta/CD19-depleted stem cell transplant. Receptors originate from a boy under three years old who had a stem cell transplant for Wiskott-Aldrich syndrome, so the T cells may come from the graft donor.

The V gene is TRBV20-1, the J gene TRBJ1-1; 7 bases match TRBD1. Germline V gene sequence: CDR1 DFQATT, CDR2 SNEGSKA (reference sequence). The V gene end was trimmed by 6 bases and the J gene end by 4 bases; junction bases not matched to a gene: 5. This CDR3 has 12 residues. CDR3 sequence (DNA): TGCAGTGCCCCCCCAGGGGGCACTGAAGCTTTCTTT. The encoded protein is CSAPPGGTEAFF.

Concerning this clonotype: A much larger clone differs from this one at a single base, so this may be a read error. V usage is TRBV6-6 and J usage is TRBJ2-7, with D possibly being TRBD2 (5 bases). CDR3 length equals 12 residues. Germline V CDR1 and CDR2: MNHNY, SVGAGI (reference sequence). This CDR3 is CTSKTGSYEQYF. CDR3 in DNA: TGTACCAGCAAGACGGGGTCCTACGAGCAGTACTTC.

V and J are TRBV30 and TRBJ2-3; D may be TRBD2 (6 bases). There are 15 residues in the CDR3. Germline values: CDR1 GTSNPN, CDR2 SVGIG (reference sequence). V was shortened by 0 bases and J by 7 bases, with 17 bases between the two germline ends. The CDR3 protein is CAWSVRDFGGNTQYF. For the CDR3, the DNA is TGTGCCTGGAGTGTAAGGGATTTCGGGGGTAATACGCAGTATTTT. The variable domain in full, with the rest retrieved from reference TRBV30 and TRBJ2-3, is SQTIHQWPATLVQPVGSPLSLECTVEGTSNPNLYWYRQAAGRGLQLLFYSVGIGQISSEVPQNLSASRPQDRQFILSSKKLLLSDSGFYLCAWSVRDFGGNTQYFGPGTRLTVL.

The CDR3 DNA sequence: TGTGCCAGCAGCCCATACACAGGGGCCACAGATACGCAGTATTTT. Translation: CASSPYTGATDTQYF. The chain has TRBV11-2 and TRBJ2-3, with 7 bases identical to TRBD1. In germline, CDR1 is SGHAT, CDR2 FQNNGV. Losses at the gene ends were 5 bases for V and 2 bases for J; bases not matched to a gene: 7. CDR3 length equals 15 residues.

This clonotype was recorded a few times. This chain uses TRBV20-1 with TRBJ2-1; TRBD2 aligns across 8 bases. The CDR3 loop spans 14 amino acids. Germline V gives CDR1 DFQATT, CDR2 SNEGSKA (reference sequence). Losses at the gene ends were 1 base for V and 4 bases for J; bases not matched to a gene: 3. CDR3 coding DNA: TGCAGTGCTAGAGTCGCGGGAGGTTACAATGAGCAGTTCTTC. Translation gives CSARVAGGYNEQFF.

This clonotype was observed at least ten times. This sequence joins TRBV6-5 and TRBJ2-2; TRBD1 agrees at 8 bases. Germline CDR1 reads MNHEY; CDR2 reads SVGAGI. The CDR3 runs 16 residues. V shed 2 bases, J shed 0 bases, and the junction held 2 bases outside the gene matches. In DNA form, the CDR3 reads TGTGCCAGCAGTTACCGGACAGGGCCGAACACCGGGGAGCTGTTTTTT. Its protein is CASSYRTGPNTGELFF.

The chain combines TRBV7-2 with TRBJ2-7; TRBD2 aligns across 13 bases. The germline V gene encodes CDR1 SGHTA and CDR2 FQGNSA. V was pared by 2 bases and J by 3 bases, with 7 bases of the junction left unmatched. The CDR3 length is 17 residues. As DNA, the CDR3 is TGTGCCAGCAGCTTAAAACTAGCGGGAGGGTATCTCTACGAGCAGTACTTC. Amino acid sequence: CASSLKLAGGYLYEQYF.

This clonotype was picked up many times. V gene TRBV5-1 combines with J gene TRBJ2-5; weak D call: TRBD1 (6 bases). Germline loops: CDR1 SGHRS, CDR2 YFSETQ. Trimming cost V 3 bases and J 5 bases, with 11 bases left between them. This CDR3 has 13 residues. The CDR3 bases are TGCGCCAGCAGCTCGACAGGTTCGGAGACCCAGTACTTC. Amino acid sequence: CASSSTGSETQYF.

In its sample, this clonotype was seen a few times. The chain employs TRBV6-5 and TRBJ2-1; D may be TRBD2 (6 bases). Looked up from germline, CDR1 is MNHEY and CDR2 is SVGAGI. This CDR3 region has 14 residues. The V and J ends lost 6 bases and 4 bases respectively, with 13 bases between them. In DNA form, the CDR3 reads TGTGCCAGCAGATCTGGACTAACTTACAATGAGCAGTTCTTC. This translates into CASRSGLTYNEQFF.

There are many counts of this clonotype. V gene TRBV2 combines with J gene TRBJ2-7; no reliable D call. Germline CDR1 and CDR2: SNHLY and FYNNEI. Trimming shortened V by 5 bases and J by 3 bases, and 2 bases separated the two germline ends. CDR3 length equals 10 residues. The CDR3 spells CASSNYEQYF. DNA for the CDR3: TGTGCCAGCAGTAACTACGAGCAGTACTTC.

The chain combines TRBV4-1 with TRBJ2-3, with D possibly matching TRBD2 (5 bases). This CDR3 has 15 residues. With 0 bases removed from V and 5 bases from J, the gap between germline ends came to 12 bases. The germline V gene encodes CDR1 MGHRA and CDR2 YSYEKL. The CDR3, as DNA: TGCGCCAGCAGCCAAGAAGGGAACGGGGTAGATACGCAGTATTTT. Translated, it gives CASSQEGNGVDTQYF.

The J gene is TRBJ2-7, the V gene TRBV12-3 or TRBV12-4; the D gene could be TRBD1 or TRBD2 (5 bases each). The length of the CDR3 is 14 residues. Trimming pared 7 bases from V and 4 bases from J, leaving 17 bases between. This CDR3 reads CASTGAPLSYEQYF. CDR3 nucleotides: TGTGCCAGCACCGGGGCCCCTTTAAGTTACGAGCAGTACTTC.

V and J are TRBV20-1 and TRBJ1-2; 10 bases agree with TRBD1. The CDR3 has 12 residues. The germline CDR1 and CDR2 sequences are DFQATT and SNEGSKA (reference sequence). CDR3 residues: CSPGTGVGGYTF. The CDR3 DNA reads as TGCAGCCCCGGGACAGGGGTAGGTGGCTACACCTTC.

In this sample, this clonotype turned up many times. V and J are TRBV5-1 and TRBJ1-6; 8 bases are a match to TRBD1. Germline loops: CDR1 SGHRS, CDR2 YFSETQ. The CDR3 totals 15 residues. V lost 2 bases and J lost 3; bases outside the gene matches: 1. The CDR3 is CASSLQGDYNSPLHF. For the CDR3, the DNA is TGCGCCAGCAGCTTACAGGGGGACTATAATTCACCCCTCCACTTT.

This chain uses TRBV12-3 or TRBV12-4 with TRBJ1-3; unclear D gene. This CDR3 comprises 14 residues. V gave up 2 bases and J gave up 0 bases, with 5 bases separating them. As DNA, the CDR3 is TGTGCCAGCAGTTTATGGTTCTCTGGAAACACCATATATTTT. Residues: CASSLWFSGNTIYF.

The CDR3 DNA reads TGCAGTGCTAGAGATCGGCCTAGGTCTGGGGCCAACGTCCTGACTTTC. This codes for CSARDRPRSGANVLTF. The rearrangement joins TRBV20-1 to TRBJ2-6; no clear D. CDR3 length: 16 residues. V gave up 0 bases and J gave up 1 base, with 10 bases separating them. Germline CDR1 and CDR2: DFQATT and SNEGSKA (reference sequence).

V and J are TRBV4-3 and TRBJ2-3; D is perhaps TRBD1 (5 bases). The CDR3 extends over 17 amino acids. The V end lost 0 bases, the J end lost 4 bases, and 17 bases lay between the germline ends. Germline CDR1 and CDR2: LGHNA and YSLEER. The CDR3 nucleotides read TGCGCCAGCAGCCAAGATCCCAACAGGTTCGGCGCAGATACGCAGTATTTT. Encoded protein: CASSQDPNRFGADTQYF.

This rearrangement joins TRBV29-1 to TRBJ2-6; 10 bases map to TRBD1. Germline CDR1 SQVTM, CDR2 ANQGSEA. The CDR3 consists of 14 residues. J gave up 5 bases and V 5 bases, and 3 bases lay outside the gene matches. CDR3 sequence reads: CSVRDRGRANVLTF. The DNA for the CDR3 is TGCAGCGTTAGGGACAGGGGAAGGGCCAACGTCCTGACTTTC.

The V call is TRBV5-1, the J call TRBJ2-2, with 8 bases aligning to TRBD1. CDR1 SGHRS and CDR2 YFSETQ come from the germline V gene. The CDR3 extends over 17 amino acids. With V trimmed by 4 bases and J by 1 base, 9 bases remained unmatched. CDR3 amino acids: CASSPRVGTGNTGELFF. As DNA, the CDR3 is TGCGCCAGCAGCCCTCGTGTAGGGACAGGGAACACCGGGGAGCTGTTTTTT.

The chain is built from TRBV12-3 or TRBV12-4 and TRBJ2-7, with 10 bases that match TRBD2. The CDR3 extends over 15 amino acids. J was trimmed by 4 bases and V by 3 bases; bases with no gene match: 6. CDR3 coding DNA: TGTGCCAGCAGTTTCCCTAGCGGGGGCCATTACGAGCAGTACTTC. This encodes CASSFPSGGHYEQYF.

This clonotype came up many times. The V call is TRBV15, the J call TRBJ2-7; tentatively, D is TRBD2 (5 bases). V was cut by 1 base and J by 4 bases, with 23 bases left in between. CDR3 length equals 18 residues. Germline V gene lookup returns CDR1 LNHNV and CDR2 YYDKDF (reference sequence). The chain's CDR3 is CATSRVTGKRFNGYEQYF. The CDR3 region has the DNA TGTGCCACCAGCAGAGTCACGGGGAAGAGGTTCAATGGGTACGAGCAGTACTTC.

CDR3 in amino acids: CASSLVLRSGRGFEQFF. DNA of the CDR3: TGTGCCAGCAGCTTGGTGCTACGATCGGGGAGGGGGTTTGAGCAGTTCTTC. The chain joins TRBV5-8 to TRBJ2-1; the D gene is possibly TRBD2 (7 bases). Germline V gives CDR1 SGHTS, CDR2 YDEGEE. Between the trimmed V and J ends, which lost 0 bases and 9 bases, there was a span of 22 bases. This CDR3 spans 17 amino acids.

The chain is built from TRBV5-1 and TRBJ2-2, with 7 bases lining up with TRBD1. This CDR3 spans 16 amino acids. V gave up 1 base and J gave up 5 bases; unmatched junction bases: 8. Per the germline V gene, CDR1 is SGHRS and CDR2 is YFSETQ. CDR3: CASSLNRGYVTGELFF. CDR3 in DNA: TGCGCCAGCAGCTTGAACAGGGGTTATGTGACCGGGGAGCTGTTTTTT. Filled out from reference TRBV5-1 and TRBJ2-2, the complete variable domain reads KAGVTQTPRYLIKTRGQQVTLSCSPISGHRSVSWYQQTPGQGLQFLFEYFSETQRNKGNFPGRFSGRQFSNSRSEMNVSTLELGDSALYLCASSLNRGYVTGELFFGEGSRLTVL.

The V gene is TRBV11-2, the J gene TRBJ2-7; weak D call: TRBD1 (6 bases). Germline loops: CDR1 SGHAT, CDR2 FQNNGV. The V and J ends lost 3 bases and 4 bases respectively, with 16 bases between them. CDR3 size: 15 residues. The CDR3 nucleotides read TGTGCCAGCAGCTTGGACAACCTTAGGGGGTACGAGCAGTACTTC. Translation gives CASSLDNLRGYEQYF.

This clonotype has more than one count but fewer than ten. A junction boundary mismatches the germline segment, possibly from a read error. The rearrangement uses TRBV12-3 or TRBV12-4 and TRBJ2-1; the D gene is possibly TRBD2 (5 bases). The CDR3 is 18 amino acids. CDR3 region: CACSLALGTWGSYNEQFF. For the CDR3, the DNA is TGTGCCTGCAGTTTAGCGCTTGGTACCTGGGGCTCCTACAATGAGCAGTTCTTC.

DNA for the CDR3: TGCGCCAGCAGCTGGGGAAATGCCGGGCCGAGATACAATGAGCAGTTCTTC. It codes for CASSWGNAGPRYNEQFF. The chain is built from TRBV5-1 and TRBJ2-1; no definite D call. V shed 3 bases and J shed 4 bases, with 20 bases lying between them. CDR3 length: 17 residues. Germline CDR1 and CDR2: SGHRS and YFSETQ.

This clonotype was seen only a few times. The V and J genes are TRBV12-3 or TRBV12-4 and TRBJ2-1; TRBD2 matches 13 bases. The CDR3 length is 20 residues. Losses at the gene ends were 7 bases for V and 7 bases for J; bases not matched to a gene: 22. The CDR3 here is CASTLTRLAGGSPSQNEQFF. CDR3 DNA sequence: TGTGCCAGCACTCTTACTAGACTAGCGGGAGGTTCCCCAAGCCAAAATGAGCAGTTCTTC.

The chain carries TRBV6-5 and TRBJ1-4; D ambiguous. CDR3 length equals 14 residues. Trimming cost V 4 bases and J 8 bases, with 14 bases left between them. Germline loops: CDR1 MNHEY, CDR2 SVGAGI. The CDR3 nucleotides are TGTGCCAGCAGTTCCACCCGGGCTGGAGAAAAACTGTTTTTT. Its translation: CASSSTRAGEKLFF.

There are a few counts of this clonotype. The chain couples TRBV3-1 to TRBJ2-5; 7 positions match TRBD2. The length of the CDR3 is 14 residues. V shed 5 bases and J 1 base; nucleotides not matched to a gene: 4. Germline CDR1 reads LGHDT; CDR2 reads YNNKEL (reference sequence). The CDR3 protein is CASSFPGGQETQYF. The CDR3 nucleotides are TGTGCCAGCAGCTTCCCGGGGGGCCAAGAGACCCAGTACTTC.

This clonotype was observed a handful of times. V is TRBV10-3 and J is TRBJ2-3; D possibly matches TRBD1 or TRBD2 (5 bases each). Trimming took off 2 bases at V and 6 bases at J, with 12 bases between the two ends. This CDR3 is built from 14 residues. CDR1 is ENHRY, CDR2 SYGVKD, per germline. The CDR3: CAISENVWDDTQYF. The DNA of the CDR3 is TGTGCCATCAGTGAGAATGTCTGGGACGATACGCAGTATTTT.

The sample holds many counts of this clonotype. V and J are TRBV6-1 and TRBJ2-7, with D perhaps being TRBD1 or TRBD2 (5 bases each). CDR3 length: 13 amino acids. Germline values: CDR1 MNHNS, CDR2 SASEGT. V lost 6 bases to trimming and J lost 3 bases, with 12 bases between them. The CDR3 here is CASSSGTVYEQYF. The CDR3 DNA reads as TGTGCCAGCAGCTCCGGGACCGTCTACGAGCAGTACTTC.

The chain uses TRBV5-1 and TRBJ2-6, with 10 bases lining up with TRBD1. V lost 3 bases and J lost 2; bases outside the gene matches: 8. Per the germline V gene, CDR1 is SGHRS and CDR2 is YFSETQ. The CDR3 has 18 residues. The CDR3 sequence is CASSSLGGTGAGANVLTF. The DNA for the CDR3 is TGCGCCAGCAGCTCCCTGGGGGGGACAGGGGCTGGGGCCAACGTCCTGACTTTC.